The source of this T cell receptor beta chain is a study of blood T cell repertoires in COVID-19. Study-wide background: The United States, Italy and Spain were the sources of the acute and convalescent COVID-19 samples. From T cells, B-cell-depleted T cells, or PBMCs came the material, which was cDNA or gDNA.

Authors' methods: Estimates of nucleated cell counts were drawn from the amplification of reference gene primers. Clones were sequenced by immunoSEQ multiplex PCR, and TCRdb holds only the in-frame ones, with some missing. The V and J calls and clone size were taken over from that table, and D and trimming were inferred from the DNA. The table records tens of thousands of clones, roughly 90% of them present only once. This sequence was found in an elderly woman with active COVID-19. Sequencing was performed on peripheral blood.

CDR3 coding DNA: TGCAGTGCTAGTCCACAGGGGGCTAAAGGCTACGAGCAGTACTTC. It translates to CSASPQGAKGYEQYF. The chain recombines TRBV20-1 with TRBJ2-7; 9 nucleotides match TRBD1. CDR1 and CDR2 from the germline V gene are DFQATT and SNEGSKA (reference sequence). The CDR3 runs 15 residues. Trimming removed 3 bases from V and 3 bases from J; junction bases left unmatched: 9.